These 13 T cell receptor beta chains share one sample of origin, sequenced in a study of blood T cell repertoires in COVID-19. Clones were read by immunoSEQ multiplex PCR, and TCRdb kept only the in-frame ones, dropping some. The sample comprises around 300,000 clones, over 70% of which are singletons, and just under 3% rests with the top ten. Sequenced sample: peripheral blood. These receptors were obtained from a young man with active or convalescent COVID-19.

The chain employs TRBV27 and TRBJ2-5; TRBD1 is a possible D gene (5 bases). Germline V gives CDR1 MNHEY, CDR2 SMNVEV (reference sequence). This CDR3 is 14 amino acids long. The germline V and J ends were trimmed by 5 bases and 5 bases, with 15 bases remaining between them. The DNA of the CDR3 is TGTGCCAGCAGTAAGGGCAGGGTGCGGGAGACCCAGTACTTC. It is translated as CASSKGRVRETQYF.

The chain has TRBV9 and TRBJ2-3, with 11 bases fitting TRBD2. There are 15 residues in the CDR3. CDR1 and CDR2 from the germline V gene are SGDLS and YYNGEE. V gave up 7 bases and J gave up 3 bases; unmatched junction bases: 7. In nucleotides, the CDR3 is TGTGCCAGCGCCAGACTAGCGGGGAAAACAGATACGCAGTATTTT. Encoded protein: CASARLAGKTDTQYF. The whole variable domain, filled in from reference TRBV9 and TRBJ2-3, reads DSGVTQTPKHLITATGQRVTLRCSPRSGDLSVYWYQQSLDQGLQFLIQYYNGEERAKGNILERFSAQQFPDLHSELNLSSLELGDSALYFCASARLAGKTDTQYFGPGTRLTVL.

The V call is TRBV30, the J call TRBJ1-3, with D tentatively TRBD1 (5 bases). V was shortened by 5 bases and J by 0 bases, with 5 bases between the two germline ends. Germline values: CDR1 GTSNPN, CDR2 SVGIG (reference sequence). The CDR3 length is 12 residues. CDR3 sequence reads: CAWDSSGNTIYF. CDR3 DNA sequence: TGTGCCTGGGACAGCTCTGGAAACACCATATATTTT.

This clone was seen a single time. The V gene is TRBV18, the J gene TRBJ1-5; D call uncertain. This CDR3 comprises 13 residues. V was clipped by 2 bases and J by 9 bases, with 11 bases between them. Germline CDR1 reads KGHSH; CDR2 reads LQKENI. In nucleotides, the CDR3 is TGTGCCAGCTCACCAAATGAGGGAATGCCCCAGCATTTT. It codes for CASSPNEGMPQHF.

The V call is TRBV11-1, the J call TRBJ1-2; TRBD1 agrees at 9 bases. Germline-derived CDR1 and CDR2 are SGHAT and FQDESV (reference sequence). V shed 5 bases and J 8 bases; nucleotides not matched to a gene: 12. This CDR3 contains 15 residues. CDR3 nucleotide sequence: TGTGCCAGCAGCGTCACAGGGGGCGCCTCTAACGGCTACACCTTC. Amino acid sequence: CASSVTGGASNGYTF. Drawing the rest from reference TRBV11-1 and TRBJ1-2, the complete variable domain is EAEVAQSPRYKITEKSQAVAFWCDPISGHATLYWYRQILGQGPELLVQFQDESVVDDSQLPKDRFSAERLKGVDSTLKIQPAELGDSAMYLCASSVTGGASNGYTFGSGTRLTVV.

The rearrangement uses TRBV6-2 or TRBV6-3 and TRBJ2-7; the match to TRBD2 covers 11 bases. There are 16 residues in the CDR3. Per germline, CDR1 MNHEY and CDR2 SVGEGT. The J segment lost 1 base and the V segment lost 2 bases, leaving 4 bases of the junction unmatched. Here the CDR3 reads CASSYSRLAGSYEQYF. The CDR3 DNA reads TGTGCCAGCAGTTACAGCCGACTAGCGGGGTCCTACGAGCAGTACTTC.

The chain couples TRBV10-3 to TRBJ1-5; D is unresolved. The CDR3 consists of 13 residues. Trimming pared 2 bases from V and 6 bases from J, leaving 8 bases between. CDR1 and CDR2 (germline): ENHRY, SYGVKD. The CDR3 protein is CAISEAGSQPQHF. CDR3 coding DNA: TGTGCCATCAGTGAGGCAGGTTCTCAGCCCCAGCATTTT.

The chain is built from TRBV5-1 and TRBJ1-2, with D tentatively TRBD1 (6 bases). The CDR3 is 14 residues long. CDR1 is SGHRS, CDR2 YFSETQ, per germline. Trimming cost V 4 bases and J 8 bases, with 18 bases left between them. This CDR3 reads CASSLPDSVGGYTF. The DNA of the CDR3 is TGCGCCAGCAGCCTACCGGACAGCGTGGGGGGCTACACCTTC.

The chain recombines TRBV14 with TRBJ1-6, with D unresolved. Germline CDR1 and CDR2: SGHDN and FVKESK. The CDR3 consists of 15 residues. Trimming left V 0 bases short and J 6 bases short, with 9 bases between. The CDR3 region has the DNA TGTGCCAGCAGCCAAGAAGAGTCCACTAATTCACCCCTCCACTTT. It yields the protein CASSQEESTNSPLHF.

The V call is TRBV5-1, the J call TRBJ2-7; 9 nucleotides match TRBD1. The CDR3 covers 16 residues. From germline, CDR1 is SGHRS and CDR2 YFSETQ. V trimming: 4 bases; J trimming: 2 bases; junction bases outside the gene matches: 10. The CDR3 coding sequence is TGCGCCAGCAGCGGAAACACAGGGGGCTTCCCCTACGAGCAGTACTTC. Its protein is CASSGNTGGFPYEQYF. Full variable domain (rest looked up from reference TRBV5-1 and TRBJ2-7): KAGVTQTPRYLIKTRGQQVTLSCSPISGHRSVSWYQQTPGQGLQFLFEYFSETQRNKGNFPGRFSGRQFSNSRSEMNVSTLELGDSALYLCASSGNTGGFPYEQYFGPGTRLTVT.

The chain couples TRBV30 to TRBJ1-4; D is unresolved. Trimming cost V 7 bases and J 8 bases, with 14 bases left between them. Per germline, CDR1 GTSNPN and CDR2 SVGIG (reference sequence). The CDR3 is 12 residues long. The CDR3 loop reads CASKADLEKLFF. The CDR3 DNA sequence: TGTGCCTCGAAGGCGGATCTGGAAAAACTGTTTTTT.

The gene calls are TRBV20-1 and TRBJ1-1; D not resolved. Trimming took off 4 bases at V and 4 bases at J, with 7 bases between the two ends. The CDR3 is 11 residues long. Per the germline V gene, CDR1 is DFQATT and CDR2 is SNEGSKA (reference sequence). The CDR3 reads CSAIYSTEAFF. The CDR3 region has the DNA TGCAGTGCTATTTATAGCACTGAAGCTTTCTTT.

The chain joins TRBV4-1 to TRBJ1-3; D unresolved. Trimming took 4 bases from V and 2 from J, leaving 9 bases between them. Germline V lookup: CDR1 MGHRA, CDR2 YSYEKL. The CDR3 has 14 residues. This CDR3 is CASSPIGAGNTIYF. CDR3 sequence (DNA): TGCGCCAGCAGCCCGATCGGGGCTGGAAACACCATATATTTT.